A selection of T cell receptor beta chains follows, all from one sample in a study of response to subunit inactivated influenza vaccine. One entry per CDR3 protein results from TCRdb running MiXCR on the RT-PCR reads. This table holds more than 450,000 distinct CDR3 sequences, approximately 10% found once. A further study also used this sample, focusing on T cells expressing NK-cell markers.

This specimen consisted of PBMCs from blood, obtained on the day of vaccination. These receptors all come from a man aged 50 to 60 who received an inactivated influenza vaccine. Both conserved end residues are part of each CDR3. Each record gives: J gene, V gene, D gene, clone size, CDR3 protein, CDR3 DNA. D genes are given only for firm matches. Rows may omit the clone size; those that give it use once, few, many or a size class.

J gene: TRBJ2-1; V gene: TRBV5-6; D gene: -; clone size: many; CDR3 protein: CASSFGVGSSYNEQFF; CDR3 DNA: TGTGCCAGCAGCTTTGGGGTAGGGAGCTCCTACAATGAGCAGTTCTTC
J gene: TRBJ2-2; V gene: TRBV7-8; D gene: -; clone size: many; CDR3 protein: CASSLVRSRINTGELFF; CDR3 DNA: TGTGCCAGCAGCTTAGTGCGGAGCAGGATCAACACCGGGGAGCTGTTTTTT
J gene: TRBJ2-1; V gene: TRBV29-1; D gene: -; clone size: -; CDR3 protein: CSVEGLGLYNEQFF; CDR3 DNA: TGCAGCGTTGAGGGATTGGGACTCTACAATGAGCAGTTCTTC
J gene: TRBJ2-2; V gene: TRBV10-3; D gene: -; clone size: -; CDR3 protein: CAIYQGTNTGELFF; CDR3 DNA: TGTGCCATTTATCAGGGAACGAACACCGGGGAGCTGTTTTTT
J gene: TRBJ2-7; V gene: TRBV5-1; D gene: TRBD2; clone size: few; CDR3 protein: CASSFGLAGGNEQYF; CDR3 DNA: TGCGCCAGCAGCTTCGGGCTAGCGGGAGGCAACGAGCAGTACTTC
J gene: TRBJ1-1; V gene: TRBV21-1; D gene: -; clone size: few; CDR3 protein: CASSQGWAVMNTEAFF; CDR3 DNA: TGTGCCAGCAGCCAAGGGTGGGCCGTCATGAACACTGAAGCTTTCTTT
J gene: TRBJ1-1; V gene: TRBV2; D gene: -; clone size: -; CDR3 protein: CASSYSARNTEAFF; CDR3 DNA: TGTGCCAGCAGCTACAGCGCCAGAAACACTGAAGCTTTCTTT
J gene: TRBJ2-1; V gene: TRBV20-1; D gene: TRBD2; clone size: few; CDR3 protein: CSAKTTSGGYNEQFF; CDR3 DNA: TGCAGTGCTAAGACGACTAGCGGGGGCTACAATGAGCAGTTCTTC
J gene: TRBJ2-1; V gene: TRBV7-2; D gene: -; clone size: few; CDR3 protein: CASTPGAEFNEQFF; CDR3 DNA: TGTGCCAGCACCCCGGGGGCAGAATTCAATGAGCAGTTCTTC
J gene: TRBJ2-3; V gene: TRBV5-1; D gene: -; clone size: few; CDR3 protein: CASSLSGVGDTQYF; CDR3 DNA: TGCGCCAGCAGCTTGTCAGGGGTGGGAGATACGCAGTATTTT
J gene: TRBJ2-5; V gene: TRBV12-3/TRBV12-4; D gene: TRBD1; clone size: few; CDR3 protein: CASRPQPGQGQETQYF; CDR3 DNA: TGTGCCAGCAGGCCTCAGCCGGGACAGGGACAGGAGACCCAGTACTTC
J gene: TRBJ2-3; V gene: TRBV12-3/TRBV12-4; D gene: -; clone size: -; CDR3 protein: CASSQQGGYADTQYF; CDR3 DNA: TGTGCCAGCAGTCAACAGGGAGGCTATGCAGATACGCAGTATTTT
J gene: TRBJ2-7; V gene: TRBV7-2; D gene: TRBD1; clone size: medium-sized; CDR3 protein: CASSSDRGNSYEQYF; CDR3 DNA: TGTGCCAGCAGCTCCGACAGGGGGAATTCCTACGAGCAGTACTTC
J gene: TRBJ2-1; V gene: TRBV12-3/TRBV12-4; D gene: -; clone size: many; CDR3 protein: CASSLIGGNEQFF; CDR3 DNA: TGTGCCAGCAGTTTAATCGGGGGCAATGAGCAGTTCTTC
J gene: TRBJ1-5; V gene: TRBV4-3; D gene: -; clone size: -; CDR3 protein: CASSRRVGEGVPQHF; CDR3 DNA: TGCGCCAGCAGCCGAAGGGTCGGGGAGGGGGTGCCCCAGCATTTT
J gene: TRBJ2-3; V gene: TRBV20-1; D gene: TRBD2; clone size: -; CDR3 protein: CSARRASGGTDTQYF; CDR3 DNA: TGCAGTGCTAGAAGGGCTAGCGGTGGCACAGATACGCAGTATTTT
J gene: TRBJ2-1; V gene: TRBV11-2; D gene: -; clone size: few; CDR3 protein: CASSPLQNEQFF; CDR3 DNA: TGTGCCAGCAGCCCTCTGCAGAATGAGCAGTTCTTC
J gene: TRBJ2-7; V gene: TRBV12-3/TRBV12-4; D gene: -; clone size: few; CDR3 protein: CASSPKDRTYEQYF; CDR3 DNA: TGTGCCAGCAGCCCTAAGGACAGAACCTACGAGCAGTACTTC
J gene: TRBJ2-1; V gene: TRBV7-9; D gene: TRBD1; clone size: -; CDR3 protein: CASSLSETGSYNEQFF; CDR3 DNA: TGTGCCAGCAGCTTGTCCGAGACAGGGTCCTACAATGAGCAGTTCTTC
J gene: TRBJ2-2; V gene: TRBV5-4; D gene: TRBD2; clone size: -; CDR3 protein: CASSFSAGGYTGELFF; CDR3 DNA: TGTGCCAGCAGCTTTTCTGCGGGGGGATACACCGGGGAGCTGTTTTTT
J gene: TRBJ2-1; V gene: TRBV24-1; D gene: TRBD2; clone size: few; CDR3 protein: CATSDTGLAGGGEQFF; CDR3 DNA: TGTGCCACCAGTGATACGGGACTAGCGGGGGGAGGTGAGCAGTTCTTC
J gene: TRBJ2-1; V gene: TRBV27; D gene: TRBD2; clone size: many; CDR3 protein: CASSSDSGASGYNEQFF; CDR3 DNA: TGTGCCAGCAGTTCCGATTCGGGCGCTAGCGGCTACAATGAGCAGTTCTTC
J gene: TRBJ1-4; V gene: TRBV29-1; D gene: -; clone size: -; CDR3 protein: CSVGTAANEKLFF; CDR3 DNA: TGCAGCGTTGGGACGGCTGCTAATGAAAAACTGTTTTTT
J gene: TRBJ1-1; V gene: TRBV7-6; D gene: -; clone size: few; CDR3 protein: CASSSVLGSVNTEAFF; CDR3 DNA: TGTGCCAGCAGTTCGGTGCTTGGAAGCGTGAACACTGAAGCTTTCTTT
J gene: TRBJ2-1; V gene: TRBV20-1; D gene: -; clone size: -; CDR3 protein: CSARDHRALPNEQFF; CDR3 DNA: TGCAGTGCTAGAGATCACCGAGCCCTTCCTAATGAGCAGTTCTTC
J gene: TRBJ2-6; V gene: TRBV4-3; D gene: TRBD2; clone size: -; CDR3 protein: CASAGEGANVLTF; CDR3 DNA: TGCGCCAGCGCGGGGGAAGGGGCCAACGTCCTGACTTTC
J gene: TRBJ2-3; V gene: TRBV7-3; D gene: -; clone size: few; CDR3 protein: CASSASRGSTDTQYF; CDR3 DNA: TGTGCCAGCAGCGCCAGTCGAGGAAGCACAGATACGCAGTATTTT
J gene: TRBJ2-1; V gene: TRBV10-2; D gene: -; clone size: few; CDR3 protein: CASSELAAYEQFF; CDR3 DNA: TGCGCCAGCAGTGAACTCGCGGCATATGAGCAGTTCTTC
J gene: TRBJ1-5; V gene: TRBV20-1; D gene: TRBD1; clone size: few; CDR3 protein: CSARGQEGQPQHF; CDR3 DNA: TGCAGTGCTAGGGGACAGGAAGGGCAGCCCCAGCATTTT
J gene: TRBJ1-1; V gene: TRBV6-1; D gene: -; clone size: -; CDR3 protein: CASRRDGTNTEAFF; CDR3 DNA: TGTGCCAGCAGAAGGGACGGGACGAACACTGAAGCTTTCTTT
J gene: TRBJ2-5; V gene: TRBV12-3/TRBV12-4; D gene: -; clone size: many; CDR3 protein: CASTVGETQYF; CDR3 DNA: TGTGCCAGCACTGTGGGAGAGACCCAGTACTTC
J gene: TRBJ2-7; V gene: TRBV18; D gene: -; clone size: -; CDR3 protein: CASSPASDPAYEQYF; CDR3 DNA: TGTGCCAGCTCACCGGCGTCTGACCCGGCCTACGAGCAGTACTTC
J gene: TRBJ2-7; V gene: TRBV29-1; D gene: -; clone size: -; CDR3 protein: CSVHGGYEQYF; CDR3 DNA: TGCAGCGTCCACGGAGGCTACGAGCAGTACTTC
J gene: TRBJ2-7; V gene: TRBV6-1; D gene: -; clone size: few; CDR3 protein: CASSPGASYEQYF; CDR3 DNA: TGTGCCAGCAGCCCAGGCGCCTCCTACGAGCAGTACTTC
J gene: TRBJ2-3; V gene: TRBV7-3; D gene: TRBD2; clone size: few; CDR3 protein: CASRGTTRTDTQYF; CDR3 DNA: TGTGCCAGCAGGGGGACTACTCGCACAGATACGCAGTATTTT
J gene: TRBJ2-5; V gene: TRBV2; D gene: -; clone size: few; CDR3 protein: CASIQRDHGETQYF; CDR3 DNA: TGTGCCAGCATCCAGAGGGACCATGGGGAGACCCAGTACTTC
J gene: TRBJ2-1; V gene: TRBV5-1; D gene: -; clone size: few; CDR3 protein: CASSFTLIGTLRDEQFF; CDR3 DNA: TGCGCCAGCAGCTTCACACTTATAGGGACACTCAGGGATGAGCAGTTCTTC
J gene: TRBJ2-1; V gene: TRBV3-1; D gene: TRBD1; clone size: few; CDR3 protein: CASSRDRVVNEQFF; CDR3 DNA: TGTGCCAGCAGCCGTGACAGGGTCGTCAATGAGCAGTTCTTC
J gene: TRBJ2-1; V gene: TRBV7-2; D gene: TRBD2; clone size: many; CDR3 protein: CASSFYLAGVGYEQFF; CDR3 DNA: TGTGCCAGCAGCTTTTATCTAGCGGGAGTGGGCTATGAGCAGTTCTTC
J gene: TRBJ2-6; V gene: TRBV5-1; D gene: -; clone size: -; CDR3 protein: CASSLSLDGANVLTF; CDR3 DNA: TGCGCCAGCAGCTTGAGTTTAGACGGGGCCAACGTCCTGACTTTC
J gene: TRBJ1-4; V gene: TRBV15; D gene: -; clone size: -; CDR3 protein: CATRRGGTRGNEKLFF; CDR3 DNA: TGTGCCACCAGACGTGGGGGGACCCGGGGGAATGAAAAACTGTTTTTT
J gene: TRBJ2-1; V gene: TRBV10-2; D gene: TRBD2; clone size: -; CDR3 protein: CASSESGLGINNEQFF; CDR3 DNA: TGCGCCAGCAGTGAGTCCGGACTAGGAATAAACAATGAGCAGTTCTTC
J gene: TRBJ2-4; V gene: TRBV13; D gene: -; clone size: few; CDR3 protein: CASSLQMANIQYF; CDR3 DNA: TGTGCCAGCAGCCTCCAGATGGCGAACATTCAGTACTTC
J gene: TRBJ1-2; V gene: TRBV24-1; D gene: -; clone size: few; CDR3 protein: CATSDTSVNYGYTF; CDR3 DNA: TGTGCCACCAGTGACACTTCAGTTAACTATGGCTACACCTTC
J gene: TRBJ2-7; V gene: TRBV10-3; D gene: TRBD1; clone size: few; CDR3 protein: CAIRPEDRGFYEQYF; CDR3 DNA: TGTGCCATCAGGCCAGAGGACAGGGGGTTCTACGAGCAGTACTTC
J gene: TRBJ1-1; V gene: TRBV7-9; D gene: -; clone size: -; CDR3 protein: CASSLSQGLTEAFF; CDR3 DNA: TGTGCCAGCAGCTTGAGCCAGGGTTTGACTGAAGCTTTCTTT
J gene: TRBJ2-3; V gene: TRBV5-1; D gene: -; clone size: -; CDR3 protein: CASSPSPGRTTDTQYF; CDR3 DNA: TGCGCCAGCAGCCCATCCCCAGGCAGAACCACAGATACGCAGTATTTT
J gene: TRBJ2-1; V gene: TRBV20-1; D gene: -; clone size: -; CDR3 protein: CSASRPKATGKSDEQFF; CDR3 DNA: TGCAGTGCTAGCAGGCCCAAAGCGACTGGGAAAAGCGATGAGCAGTTCTTC
J gene: TRBJ2-1; V gene: TRBV29-1; D gene: TRBD2; clone size: many; CDR3 protein: CSVGRGTSGRDLQFF; CDR3 DNA: TGCAGCGTGGGTCGGGGCACTAGCGGGAGGGACCTGCAGTTCTTC
J gene: TRBJ2-7; V gene: TRBV7-2; D gene: -; clone size: many; CDR3 protein: CASSPSHNTYEQYF; CDR3 DNA: TGTGCCAGCAGCCCTAGTCACAATACCTACGAGCAGTACTTC
J gene: TRBJ1-5; V gene: TRBV20-1; D gene: -; clone size: -; CDR3 protein: CSAGPPEGQPQHF; CDR3 DNA: TGCAGTGCTGGGCCTCCCGAGGGGCAGCCCCAGCATTTT
J gene: TRBJ2-1; V gene: TRBV29-1; D gene: -; clone size: many; CDR3 protein: CSVPRVKYNEQFF; CDR3 DNA: TGCAGCGTCCCTCGGGTCAAATACAATGAGCAGTTCTTC
J gene: TRBJ2-7; V gene: TRBV20-1; D gene: TRBD2; clone size: -; CDR3 protein: CSAQTSGVPYEQYF; CDR3 DNA: TGCAGTGCCCAGACTAGCGGGGTACCCTACGAGCAGTACTTC
J gene: TRBJ2-4; V gene: TRBV28; D gene: -; clone size: -; CDR3 protein: CASSFWGAKNIQYF; CDR3 DNA: TGTGCCAGCAGTTTTTGGGGAGCCAAAAACATTCAGTACTTC
J gene: TRBJ2-7; V gene: TRBV21-1; D gene: -; clone size: few; CDR3 protein: CASSRLAGDFGGRYEQYF; CDR3 DNA: TGTGCCAGCAGCAGACTAGCGGGAGACTTTGGGGGCCGCTACGAGCAGTACTTC
J gene: TRBJ2-7; V gene: TRBV21-1; D gene: -; clone size: -; CDR3 protein: CASSHAGNYEQYF; CDR3 DNA: TGTGCCAGCAGCCACGCAGGGAACTACGAGCAGTACTTC
J gene: TRBJ1-1; V gene: TRBV20-1; D gene: -; clone size: -; CDR3 protein: CSASSTLENTEAFF; CDR3 DNA: TGCAGTGCTAGTAGTACTTTAGAGAACACTGAAGCTTTCTTT
J gene: TRBJ2-5; V gene: TRBV5-6; D gene: -; clone size: -; CDR3 protein: CASRLTTNQETQYF; CDR3 DNA: TGTGCCAGCAGACTAACTACCAATCAAGAGACCCAGTACTTC
J gene: TRBJ2-3; V gene: TRBV11-2; D gene: TRBD2; clone size: many; CDR3 protein: CASRVAGPSTDTQYF; CDR3 DNA: TGTGCCAGCAGAGTAGCGGGGCCTAGCACAGATACGCAGTATTTT
J gene: TRBJ2-3; V gene: TRBV24-1; D gene: TRBD2; clone size: many; CDR3 protein: CATSDLRVGGSGDTQYF; CDR3 DNA: TGTGCCACCAGTGATTTGAGGGTCGGCGGGAGTGGAGATACGCAGTATTTT